The 26 T cell receptor beta chains given below trace back to one sample, sequenced in a study of chemoradiotherapy in HPV16-positive cancers. Generated by immunoSEQ multiplex PCR, the TCRdb table keeps only in-frame clones and is missing some. Of 40,000 or so clones in the sample, under 80% were seen once. Sequencing used blood, obtained from a patient who underwent chemoradiotherapy. These receptors were obtained from a human donor with HPV-associated anogenital cancer.

CDR3 residues: CASRDTEAFF. The CDR3, as DNA: TGTGCCAGCAGAGACACTGAAGCTTTCTTT. J is TRBJ1-1 and V is TRBV6-6; D not certain. V was shortened by 6 bases and J by 3 bases, with 2 bases between the two germline ends. From germline, CDR1 is MNHNY and CDR2 SVGAGI (reference sequence). CDR3 length equals 10 residues.

This clone was observed a single time. This chain uses TRBV27 with TRBJ1-5; 7 bases line up with TRBD1. V was pared by 6 bases and J by 4 bases, with 9 bases of the junction left unmatched. The CDR3 runs to 15 residues. Looked up from germline, CDR1 is MNHEY and CDR2 is SMNVEV (reference sequence). CDR3 in amino acids: CASRPQGFPNQPQHF. DNA of the CDR3: TGTGCCAGCAGGCCACAGGGGTTCCCTAATCAGCCCCAGCATTTT.

The chain employs TRBV7-3 and TRBJ2-2; D is possibly TRBD2 (5 bases). CDR1 is SGHTA and CDR2 is FQGTGA in the germline V gene. This CDR3 has 14 amino acids. The V gene lost 5 bases and the J gene lost 6 bases, with 13 bases spanning the gap. In DNA form, the CDR3 reads TGTGCCAGCAGCCCGCAAGCGGTCGCCGGGGAGCTGTTTTTT. As protein: CASSPQAVAGELFF.

This clone was seen a handful of times. The chain carries TRBV4-1 and TRBJ1-2, with 7 bases that match TRBD1. Germline CDR1 MGHRA, CDR2 YSYEKL. CDR3 length equals 18 residues. V lost 0 bases and J lost 0; bases outside the gene matches: 10. The CDR3 loop is CASSQEGAGGLANYGYTF. CDR3 nucleotides: TGCGCCAGCAGCCAAGAGGGGGCAGGGGGGTTAGCTAACTATGGCTACACCTTC.

The rearrangement uses TRBV27 and TRBJ2-3; no clear D. In germline, CDR1 is MNHEY, CDR2 SMNVEV (reference sequence). The CDR3 is made up of 15 amino acids. V shed 5 bases and J shed 1 base, with 13 bases lying between them. The CDR3 DNA reads TGTGCCAGCAGTCCCCTTTTTAGGGGCACAGATACGCAGTATTTT. Its translation is CASSPLFRGTDTQYF.

In its sample, this clone was seen a few times. The genes are TRBV2 and TRBJ1-5; D perhaps matches TRBD1 (5 bases). Germline assignment: CDR1 SNHLY and CDR2 FYNNEI. Trimming left V 10 bases short and J 7 bases short, with 17 bases between. The CDR3 has 13 residues. The CDR3 here is CATGGRGGQPQHF. CDR3 nucleotides: TGTGCCACCGGGGGGAGGGGCGGGCAGCCCCAGCATTTT.

The J gene is TRBJ1-1, the V gene TRBV7-9; D gene ambiguous. Germline V gene sequence: CDR1 SEHNR, CDR2 FQNEAQ (reference sequence). This CDR3 comprises 14 residues. V dropped 6 bases and J dropped 0 bases, with 11 bases sitting between them. The CDR3 sequence: CASSPIHLNTEAFF. CDR3 nucleotide sequence: TGTGCCAGCAGTCCGATTCACCTGAACACTGAAGCTTTCTTT.

This clone is categorized as medium-sized. V is TRBV4-1 and J is TRBJ2-7; 7 bases are a match to TRBD2. Per the germline V gene, CDR1 is MGHRA and CDR2 is YSYEKL. CDR3 length equals 16 residues. J was trimmed by 2 bases and V by 0 bases; bases with no gene match: 7. CDR3 sequence: CASSQERASGAYEQYF. CDR3 nucleotide sequence: TGCGCCAGCAGCCAAGAAAGGGCTAGCGGAGCCTACGAGCAGTACTTC.

This clone was recorded a few times. The chain recombines TRBV10-3 with TRBJ1-6, with D uncertain. The CDR3 extends over 14 amino acids. The germline V and J ends were trimmed by 3 bases and 8 bases, with 11 bases remaining between them. Germline values: CDR1 ENHRY, CDR2 SYGVKD. The CDR3 loop reads CAISDVGRDSPLHF. CDR3 sequence (DNA): TGTGCCATCAGTGATGTGGGTCGCGATTCACCCCTCCACTTT.

V is TRBV5-1 and J is TRBJ2-5; D is perhaps TRBD2 (6 bases). Between the trimmed V and J ends, which lost 1 base and 1 base, there was a span of 14 bases. The CDR3 has 16 residues. Germline V CDR1 and CDR2: SGHRS, YFSETQ. The CDR3 loop is CASSLMGGPTQETQYF. CDR3 nucleotide sequence: TGCGCCAGCAGCTTGATGGGGGGACCGACCCAAGAGACCCAGTACTTC.

V and J are TRBV7-3 and TRBJ2-7; 9 bases map to TRBD1. Germline CDR1 and CDR2: SGHTA and FQGTGA. Germline trimming cut 3 bases from V and 3 bases from J; bases unmatched to any gene: 0. The CDR3 contains 13 residues. The CDR3 spells CASSLDRGYEQYF. The CDR3 DNA sequence: TGTGCCAGCAGCTTGGACAGGGGCTACGAGCAGTACTTC.

This clone was counted only a few times. The chain uses TRBV6-1 and TRBJ1-5; 8 bases are shared with TRBD1. V was clipped by 6 bases and J by 7 bases; unmatched bases: 11. The CDR3 runs to 15 residues. The germline CDR1 and CDR2 sequences are MNHNS and SASEGT. The DNA for the CDR3 is TGTGCCAGCAGCCCGACAGGGGTGGTCGGACAGCCCCAGCATTTT. Amino acids: CASSPTGVVGQPQHF.

The V gene is TRBV5-6, the J gene TRBJ2-1; D unclear. With 1 base removed from V and 7 bases from J, the gap between germline ends came to 3 bases. Germline lookup yields CDR1 SGHDT and CDR2 YYEEEE. The CDR3 is made up of 11 amino acids. The CDR3 region has the DNA TGTGCCAGCAGCTTGCTGAATGAGCAGTTCTTC. It specifies CASSLLNEQFF.

V is TRBV25-1 and J is TRBJ1-2, with TRBD1 matching 8 bases. The V and J ends lost 8 bases and 2 bases, in that order; junction bases with no gene match: 13. Germline loops: CDR1 MGHDK, CDR2 SYGVNS. This CDR3 has 16 amino acids. The CDR3 region has the DNA TGTGCCAGCCGCTCCAATGGGGGACAGGAAAACTATGGCTACACCTTC. Its protein is CASRSNGGQENYGYTF.

This clone is labeled large. The chain has TRBV11-3 and TRBJ2-1; D may match TRBD1 or TRBD2 (5 bases each). Trimming cost V 5 bases and J 6 bases, with 14 bases left between them. The CDR3 is made up of 14 amino acids. CDR1 is SGHNT, CDR2 YENEEA, per germline. CDR3 nucleotide sequence: TGTGCCAGCAGCCCGGGACCTACCGGCAATGAGCAGTTCTTC. This sequence encodes CASSPGPTGNEQFF.

V gene TRBV19 combines with J gene TRBJ1-4; D possibly corresponds to TRBD1 (6 bases). This CDR3 is 16 amino acids long. The germline gives CDR1 LNHDA, CDR2 SQIVND (reference sequence). V was shortened by 7 bases and J by 8 bases, with 23 bases between the two germline ends. CDR3 sequence: CASTSNLGGAGEKLFF. In DNA form, the CDR3 reads TGTGCCAGTACCTCCAACCTGGGGGGGGCCGGGGAAAAACTGTTTTTT.

The chain joins TRBV14 to TRBJ1-2, with 10 nucleotides matching TRBD1. From germline, CDR1 is SGHDN and CDR2 FVKESK. This CDR3 contains 16 residues. Losses at the gene ends were 1 base for V and 4 bases for J; bases not matched to a gene: 6. The DNA for the CDR3 is TGTGCCAGCAGCCAAGTGGGGACAGGGGCCCTCTATGGCTACACCTTC. Its translation: CASSQVGTGALYGYTF.

As DNA, the CDR3 is TGTGCCAGCTCACCGGAGGGGGTAAGCACTGAAGCTTTCTTT. As protein: CASSPEGVSTEAFF. V and J are TRBV18 and TRBJ1-1; D is perhaps TRBD1 (6 bases). The V and J ends lost 3 bases and 4 bases respectively, with 12 bases between them. CDR3 length: 14 residues. Per the germline V gene, CDR1 is KGHSH and CDR2 is LQKENI.

The J gene is TRBJ1-1, the V gene TRBV5-1, with D maybe TRBD1 (6 bases). The V end lost 0 bases, the J end lost 7 bases, and 16 bases lay between the germline ends. The length of the CDR3 is 15 residues. Germline V gene lookup returns CDR1 SGHRS and CDR2 YFSETQ. CDR3 nucleotides: TGCGCCAGCAGCTTGGTGTGGGGACAACAAAATGAAGCTTTCTTT. Encoded protein: CASSLVWGQQNEAFF. Combining the CDR3 with reference TRBV5-1 and TRBJ1-1 gives the whole variable domain KAGVTQTPRYLIKTRGQQVTLSCSPISGHRSVSWYQQTPGQGLQFLFEYFSETQRNKGNFPGRFSGRQFSNSRSEMNVSTLELGDSALYLCASSLVWGQQNEAFFGQGTRLTVV.

V and J are TRBV2 and TRBJ2-5, with TRBD2 matching 11 bases. The germline V gene has CDR1 SNHLY and CDR2 FYNNEI. V dropped 0 bases and J dropped 2; count of bases not matched to a gene: 5. The CDR3 is made up of 17 amino acids. The CDR3 sequence is CASSEAGGLADQETQYF. In DNA, the CDR3 is TGTGCCAGCAGTGAAGCGGGGGGACTAGCGGATCAAGAGACCCAGTACTTC.

The DNA of the CDR3 is TGTGCCAGCAGCCCTTTCGGGACAGGGAACACCGGGGAGCTGTTTTTT. Translation gives CASSPFGTGNTGELFF. This chain connects TRBV9 to TRBJ2-2, with 8 positions matching TRBD1. Germline V gene sequence: CDR1 SGDLS, CDR2 YYNGEE. Trimming cost V 4 bases and J 1 base; bases outside gene matches: 6. This CDR3 has 16 amino acids.

The chain couples TRBV2 to TRBJ2-2, with D possibly matching TRBD1 (5 bases). Deletions cut 4 bases from V and 1 base from J, with 10 bases between. Germline V gene data show CDR1 as SNHLY and CDR2 as FYNNEI. The CDR3 extends over 15 amino acids. CDR3 nucleotide sequence: TGTGCCAGCAGTGCGGAACAGGTGAACACCGGGGAGCTGTTTTTT. Protein product: CASSAEQVNTGELFF. Looking up the rest from reference TRBV2 and TRBJ2-2 gives the full variable domain: EPEVTQTPSHQVTQMGQEVILRCVPISNHLYFYWYRQILGQKVEFLVSFYNNEISEKSEIFDDQFSVERPDGSNFTLKIRSTKLEDSAMYFCASSAEQVNTGELFFGEGSRLTVL.

The chain uses TRBV6-5 and TRBJ2-3; D might be TRBD2 (5 bases). From germline, CDR1 is MNHEY and CDR2 SVGAGI. The CDR3 sequence is 16 residues long. V lost 3 bases to trimming and J lost 0 bases, with 13 bases between them. This CDR3 reads CASSYNGVESTDTQYF. The CDR3 coding sequence is TGTGCCAGCAGTTATAACGGGGTGGAGAGCACAGATACGCAGTATTTT.

The V and J genes are TRBV18 and TRBJ1-2; the D is unclear. The V end lost 3 bases, the J end lost 2 bases, and 4 bases lay between the germline ends. Germline V lookup: CDR1 KGHSH, CDR2 LQKENI. This CDR3 is built from 12 residues. The CDR3 DNA reads TGTGCCAGCTCACCGGACAACTATGGCTACACCTTC. It specifies CASSPDNYGYTF.

The chain carries TRBV29-1 and TRBJ2-3; the match to TRBD2 covers 9 bases. With V trimmed by 8 bases and J by 0 bases, 15 bases remained unmatched. Looked up from germline, CDR1 is SQVTM and CDR2 is ANQGSEA. The CDR3 runs 17 residues. CDR3 coding DNA: TGCAGCTCGATGGGGCTAGCGGGATCGACTAGCACAGATACGCAGTATTTT. Translation: CSSMGLAGSTSTDTQYF.

This clone was detected only a few times. V is TRBV7-2 and J is TRBJ1-1; TRBD1 matches 9 bases. Germline V lookup: CDR1 SGHTA, CDR2 FQGNSA. This CDR3 contains 13 residues. V lost 5 bases, J lost 4 bases, and 2 bases stayed unmatched. In nucleotides, the CDR3 is TGTGCCAGCAGCCGACAGGGGGGCACTGAAGCTTTCTTT. Translated, it gives CASSRQGGTEAFF.